One and the same sample provided the 13 T cell receptor beta chains below, sequenced in a study of OX40 agonist ivuxolimab in advanced cancers. The data were produced by immunoSEQ multiplex PCR, yet TCRdb's version contains in-frame clones alone and is incomplete. There are some 37,000 clones in the sample; roughly 82% occur only once, and about 1.8% lies in the top ten. Source: CD4+ or CD8+ T cells sorted from blood, taken in a trial of the OX40 agonist ivuxolimab. The receptor source for this set is an adult with an advanced solid tumor such as melanoma, head and neck, liver or kidney cancer.

This clone has just one count. This chain uses TRBV9 with TRBJ2-2; 9 positions agree with TRBD1. V lost 4 bases and J lost 4; bases outside the gene matches: 8. Germline assignment: CDR1 SGDLS and CDR2 YYNGEE. This CDR3 is built from 16 residues. The CDR3 here is CASSPWTGDSTGELFF. The CDR3 DNA sequence: TGTGCCAGCAGCCCCTGGACAGGGGACAGCACCGGGGAGCTGTTTTTT. The full variable domain, its missing parts supplied by reference TRBV9 and TRBJ2-2, is DSGVTQTPKHLITATGQRVTLRCSPRSGDLSVYWYQQSLDQGLQFLIQYYNGEERAKGNILERFSAQQFPDLHSELNLSSLELGDSALYFCASSPWTGDSTGELFFGEGSRLTVL.

By frequency in the sample, this clone is medium-sized. The chain is built from TRBV4-1 and TRBJ2-7; D perhaps matches TRBD1 (6 bases). V was cut by 4 bases and J by 1 base, with 17 bases left in between. CDR3 length equals 16 residues. CDR1 and CDR2 (germline): MGHRA, YSYEKL. CDR3: CASSPIMDSRSYEQYF. Written as DNA, the CDR3 is TGCGCCAGCAGCCCCATAATGGACAGTAGATCCTACGAGCAGTACTTC.

J is TRBJ1-1 and V is TRBV9; 7 bases match TRBD1. This CDR3 region has 15 residues. Germline values: CDR1 SGDLS, CDR2 YYNGEE. The J segment lost 4 bases and the V segment lost 0 bases, leaving 6 bases of the junction unmatched. CDR3 amino acids: CASSVVQGGGTEAFF. Here the CDR3 DNA reads TGTGCCAGCAGCGTAGTGCAAGGGGGCGGCACTGAAGCTTTCTTT.

In its sample, this clone was seen a few times. The J gene is TRBJ2-3, the V gene TRBV6-1; a possible D gene is TRBD2 (6 bases). Per germline, CDR1 MNHNS and CDR2 SASEGT. This CDR3 has 12 residues. The V end lost 6 bases, the J end lost 7 bases, and 11 bases lay between the germline ends. CDR3 sequence: CASSLAGNTQYF. CDR3 sequence (DNA): TGTGCCAGCAGCCTGGCGGGGAATACGCAGTATTTT.

CDR3 sequence (DNA): TGTGCCAGCAGCCCCTGGAGCTCTGGGGCCAACGTCCTGACTTTC. Residues: CASSPWSSGANVLTF. This chain joins TRBV27 and TRBJ2-6; no firm D call. V was shortened by 6 bases and J by 0 bases, with 9 bases between the two germline ends. There are 15 residues in the CDR3. The germline CDR1 and CDR2 sequences are MNHEY and SMNVEV (reference sequence).

The V and J genes are TRBV19 and TRBJ1-6; 7 bases map to TRBD1. The CDR3 totals 13 residues. The J segment lost 7 bases and the V segment lost 7 bases, leaving 4 bases of the junction unmatched. The germline gives CDR1 LNHDA, CDR2 SQIVND (reference sequence). Written as DNA, the CDR3 is TGTGCCAGTAAGCTAGGGGGCAATTCACCCCTCCACTTT. Translating it yields CASKLGGNSPLHF. Complete variable domain (other parts from reference TRBV19 and TRBJ1-6): DGGITQSPKYLFRKEGQNVTLSCEQNLNHDAMYWYRQDPGQGLRLIYYSQIVNDFQKGDIAEGYSVSREKKESFPLTVTSAQKNPTAFYLCASKLGGNSPLHFGNGTRLTVT.

This clone was seen a single time. V is TRBV7-2 and J is TRBJ2-7; 8 bases line up with TRBD1. The V and J ends lost 5 bases and 2 bases, in that order; junction bases with no gene match: 5. From germline, CDR1 is SGHTA and CDR2 FQGNSA. The CDR3 length is 14 residues. The CDR3 sequence is CASSARQGPYEQYF. In nucleotides, the CDR3 is TGTGCCAGCAGCGCCCGACAGGGGCCCTACGAGCAGTACTTC.

The V call is TRBV7-2, the J call TRBJ1-5; a possible D gene is TRBD1 (6 bases). Per the germline V gene, CDR1 is SGHTA and CDR2 is FQGNSA. V dropped 3 bases and J dropped 0 bases, with 9 bases sitting between them. The CDR3 spans 15 residues. The CDR3 sequence: CASSFTGNSNQPQHF. The CDR3 DNA sequence: TGTGCCAGCAGCTTTACAGGGAATAGCAATCAGCCCCAGCATTTT. The full variable domain, in which reference TRBV7-2 and TRBJ1-5 provide the parts outside the CDR3, is GAGVSQSPSNKVTEKGKDVELRCDPISGHTALYWYRQSLGQGLEFLIYFQGNSAPDKSGLPSDRFSAERTGGSVSTLTIQRTQQEDSAVYLCASSFTGNSNQPQHFGDGTRLSIL.

CDR3 nucleotides: TGCGCCAGCAGCTCGCCGGGACCTGAGGAGACCCAGTACTTC. It encodes CASSSPGPEETQYF. J is TRBJ2-5 and V is TRBV5-1; the D call may be TRBD1 or TRBD2 (5 bases each). V was trimmed by 3 bases and J by 5 bases, leaving 14 bases between them. Germline-derived CDR1 and CDR2 are SGHRS and YFSETQ. The CDR3 has 14 residues.

This chain joins TRBV2 and TRBJ2-5, with D possibly TRBD1 on 6 matching bases. The CDR3 extends over 14 amino acids. From germline, CDR1 is SNHLY and CDR2 FYNNEI. Trimming removed 6 bases at V and 4 bases at J, with 15 bases between. DNA for the CDR3: TGTGCCAGCAGATTTGCAGGGGTTAGAGAGACCCAGTACTTC. Protein sequence: CASRFAGVRETQYF.

The chain joins TRBV11-2 to TRBJ2-3; 8 positions match TRBD1. From germline, CDR1 is SGHAT and CDR2 FQNNGV. The CDR3 has 15 residues. J gave up 5 bases and V 0 bases, and 4 bases lay outside the gene matches. The CDR3 spells CASSLDGQGEDTQYF. As DNA, the CDR3 is TGTGCCAGCAGCTTAGATGGACAGGGAGAAGATACGCAGTATTTT.

The chain joins TRBV27 to TRBJ2-7; 10 bases match TRBD2. Trimming took 6 bases from V and 5 from J; bases not matched to a gene: 10. Germline CDR1 is MNHEY and CDR2 is SMNVEV (reference sequence). The CDR3 runs to 15 residues. In nucleotides, the CDR3 is TGTGCCAGCAGCCCCGGTAGCGGGGGGAAGAACGAGCAGTACTTC. It encodes CASSPGSGGKNEQYF.

The rearrangement uses TRBV30 and TRBJ1-1, with D possibly TRBD1 on 5 matching bases. Trimming took off 3 bases at V and 4 bases at J, with 15 bases between the two ends. In germline, CDR1 is GTSNPN, CDR2 SVGIG (reference sequence). This CDR3 is built from 14 residues. The CDR3 loop is CAWSPGTEGTEAFF. In DNA form, the CDR3 reads TGTGCCTGGAGCCCCGGGACGGAAGGCACTGAAGCTTTCTTT.